The 3 T cell receptor beta chains given below trace back to one sample, sequenced in a study of tumor-infiltrating lymphocytes in localized non-small cell lung cancer. Produced via immunoSEQ multiplex PCR; TCRdb's table is partial and in-frame only. The data show over 10,000 clones, around 81% seen once. The specimen was lung tumor tissue. These receptors came from a human donor with non-small cell lung cancer.

The chain couples TRBV7-3 to TRBJ1-1; tentatively, D is TRBD1 (6 bases). This CDR3 is built from 15 residues. In germline, CDR1 is SGHTA, CDR2 FQGTGA. V gave up 2 bases and J gave up 2 bases, with 12 bases separating them. The CDR3 here is CASSLSPGANTEAFF. CDR3 in DNA: TGTGCCAGCAGCTTATCCCCAGGGGCAAACACTGAAGCTTTCTTT.

J is TRBJ2-6 and V is TRBV6-6; D unclear. In germline, CDR1 is MNHNY, CDR2 SVGAGI (reference sequence). The V and J ends lost 4 bases and 1 base respectively, with 2 bases between them. The CDR3 runs 13 residues. As DNA, the CDR3 is TGTGCCAGCAGTTCATCTGGGGCCAACGTCCTGACTTTC. Its protein product is CASSSSGANVLTF.

The chain combines TRBV7-2 with TRBJ2-1, with 12 bases lining up with TRBD2. With V trimmed by 5 bases and J by 1 base, 6 bases remained unmatched. The CDR3 is 17 residues long. CDR1 and CDR2 (germline): SGHTA, FQGNSA. The CDR3 DNA is TGTGCCAGCAGCCGGCTAGCGGGAGGGGGGTCCTACAATGAGCAGTTCTTC. This translates into CASSRLAGGGSYNEQFF. Variable domain in full (rest from reference TRBV7-2 and TRBJ2-1): GAGVSQSPSNKVTEKGKDVELRCDPISGHTALYWYRQSLGQGLEFLIYFQGNSAPDKSGLPSDRFSAERTGGSVSTLTIQRTQQEDSAVYLCASSRLAGGGSYNEQFFGPGTRLTVL.